This TCR beta chain stems from a study of CD8 T cells in ankylosing spondylitis. Study-level findings and limits: What appeared characteristic of ankylosing spondylitis blood was a TCR beta motif of about eight highly homologous variants. Matched ankylosing spondylitis synovial fluid reportedly showed significant enrichment of disease-linked clones.

As for this clonotype: What it recognizes is unknown.

Via MiXCR, TCRdb re-called the 5' RACE reads, giving one row per CDR3 protein. This table has under 550,000 distinct CDR3 sequences, roughly 25% appearing once. The CDR3 is 16 amino acids. Trimming shortened V by 1 base and J by 4 bases, and 15 bases separated the two germline ends. CDR1 is SGHDN and CDR2 is FVKESK in the germline V gene. The chain uses TRBV14 and TRBJ2-3; possibly TRBD1 for D (6 bases). Sequences were obtained from blood, either unsorted or a sorted T cell fraction (not recorded which). The clonotype originates from a male donor with ankylosing spondylitis. DNA of the CDR3: TGTGCCAGCAGCCAAGGCTCCAGGGGCGAGGCAGATACGCAGTATTTT. Translating gives CASSQGSRGEADTQYF.